The 21 T cell receptor beta chains listed next were all sequenced from one sample in a study of tumor-infiltrating lymphocytes in primary liver carcinoma (dated by TCRdb to 2016 to 2017). Without any cell sorting, total RNA and DNA were co-extracted from approximately 20-30 mg of bulk tissue using the AllPrep DNA/RNA mini kit. The sequencing machine was an Illumina HiSeq 2500. Starting from 500 to 650 ng total RNA, TCRbeta-specific cDNA was produced by reverse transcription with a constant-region primer and ProtoScript II reverse transcriptase. TCRbeta libraries were built with three nested multiplex PCR rounds, a slightly modified ARM-PCR procedure. Each of the first two PCR rounds ran for nine to eleven cycles and used multiplex TRBV1-TRBV30 forward primers together with a Cbeta reverse primer. Clones were called with MiXCR by TCRdb after fastp trimmed the public reads at Q25, and only in-frame beta chains were retained. All rows with the same CDR3 protein become a single entry with the most common DNA and genes. The sample has more than 95,000 distinct CDR3 sequences on record, 60% to 80% of them singletons. The ten largest account for 7.5% to 9% of the sample.

The sequenced sample was liver tumor tissue from sampling region 3. The sample's cell subset or site label, decoded: tumor region T3, left-lateral pole. These receptor sequences come from an older woman with primary liver carcinoma and hepatitis B virus infection.

The chain has TRBV11-2 and TRBJ2-3; TRBD2 aligns across 13 bases. The germline V gene has CDR1 SGHAT and CDR2 FQNNGV. V was clipped by 7 bases and J by 11 bases; unmatched bases: 12. The CDR3 covers 15 residues. CDR3 sequence (DNA): TGTGCCAGCAACGCCCAACTAGCGGGAGGGGGTATGCAGTATTTT. Translated: CASNAQLAGGGMQYF.

Comments on this clonotype: Compared with germline, one end of the junction differs, possibly owing to a read error. The V call is TRBV6-5, the J call TRBJ2-7; TRBD2 aligns across 9 bases. From germline, CDR1 is MNHEY and CDR2 SVGAGI. The CDR3 length is 15 residues. CDR3 sequence: CASKGLAGDVYKQYF. The CDR3 nucleotides are TGTGCCAGCAAGGGATTAGCGGGAGACGTCTACAAGCAGTACTTC.

This rearrangement joins TRBV12-3 or TRBV12-4 to TRBJ2-1; TRBD1 might be the D (5 bases). This CDR3 comprises 11 residues. V shed 5 bases and J shed 14 bases, with 13 bases lying between them. CDR3 amino acids: CASSRQHQKFF. The CDR3 bases are TGTGCCAGCAGTCGACAGCATCAGAAGTTCTTC.

V is TRBV5-6 and J is TRBJ2-7, with 9 bases aligning to TRBD2. The trim removed 7 bases at V and 1 base at J, leaving 9 bases unmatched. The CDR3 runs to 15 residues. CDR1 is SGHDT, CDR2 YYEEEE, per germline. The CDR3 DNA follows: TGTGCCAGCGGCCTGGTTAGCGGGGGTTCCTACGAGCAGTACTTC. Amino acid sequence: CASGLVSGGSYEQYF.

This clonotype has ten or more counts. V usage is TRBV7-9 and J usage is TRBJ2-2; 7 bases line up with TRBD1. This CDR3 has 14 amino acids. The V gene's germline CDR1 is SEHNR and CDR2 FQNEAQ (reference sequence). With V trimmed by 5 bases and J by 3 bases, 3 bases remained unmatched. CDR3 in amino acids: CASSATGDTGELFF. DNA for the CDR3: TGTGCCAGCAGCGCCACAGGGGACACCGGGGAGCTGTTTTTT.

The chain combines TRBV11-1 with TRBJ2-3, with D possibly being TRBD1 (5 bases). Trimming shortened V by 7 bases and J by 5 bases, and 10 bases separated the two germline ends. The CDR3 totals 12 residues. The germline gives CDR1 SGHAT, CDR2 FQDESV (reference sequence). The CDR3 spells CASILGVDTQYF. CDR3 nucleotide sequence: TGTGCCAGCATCCTAGGGGTAGATACGCAGTATTTT.

The chain employs TRBV5-1 and TRBJ1-1; the match to TRBD1 covers 10 bases. The CDR3 runs 13 residues. V shed 9 bases, J shed 5 bases, and the junction held 7 bases outside the gene matches. CDR1 is SGHRS, CDR2 YFSETQ, per germline. The CDR3 region is CANRLDRGTEAFF. For the CDR3, the DNA is TGCGCCAACAGGCTGGACAGGGGGACTGAAGCTTTCTTT.

This clonotype has ten or more counts. V and J are TRBV5-1 and TRBJ2-3; no reliable D call. V dropped 1 base and J dropped 11 bases, with 11 bases sitting between them. Germline-derived CDR1 and CDR2 are SGHRS and YFSETQ. The CDR3 sequence is 12 residues long. CDR3 coding DNA: TGCGCCAGCAGCTTGAGTGGTAGGCAGCAGTATTTT. It translates to CASSLSGRQQYF.

About this clonotype: This may arise from a read error, as a much more abundant clone is one base away. The rearrangement links TRBV14 to TRBJ1-5, with a weak D call TRBD1 (6 bases). Germline V lookup: CDR1 SGHDN, CDR2 FVKESK. This CDR3 contains 14 residues. In DNA, the CDR3 is TGTGCCAGGAGCCGTGGGGGGCAGAATCAGCCCCAGCATTTT. This translates into CARSRGGQNQPQHF.

V usage is TRBV6-1 and J usage is TRBJ2-7; D is perhaps TRBD1 or TRBD2 (5 bases each). This CDR3 has 18 amino acids. The germline V gene encodes CDR1 MNHNS and CDR2 SASEGT. Trimming removed 3 bases from V and 4 bases from J, with 25 bases in between. The CDR3 sequence: CASSDNLKGAARGYEQYF. CDR3 coding DNA: TGTGCCAGCAGTGATAACCTGAAGGGAGCGGCGAGGGGTTACGAGCAGTACTTC.

This clonotype was found once. This likely comes from a read error, as the CDR3 has no conserved phenylalanine or tryptophan at its end. The V and J genes are TRBV11-2 and TRBJ1-2; tentatively, D is TRBD1 (6 bases). The germline V gene encodes CDR1 SGHAT and CDR2 FQNNGV. The CDR3 consists of 13 residues. Trimming cost V 5 bases and J 8 bases, with 15 bases left between them. CDR3 nucleotide sequence: TGTGCCAGCAGCCATGAGGGGGGTGGAGGCTACACCTCC. It yields the protein CASSHEGGGGYTS.

About this clonotype: No conserved phenylalanine or tryptophan is present at the end of the CDR3, so a read error is the likely explanation. J is TRBJ2-2 and V is TRBV12-3 or TRBV12-4; D remains ambiguous. This CDR3 spans 15 amino acids. CDR3: CVSSLIIPVAGELFI. The CDR3, as DNA: TGTGTCAGCAGCTTGATCATTCCGGTGGCCGGGGAGCTGTTTATT.

By share of the sample, this clonotype is medium-sized. The CDR3 protein is CASTARRTGAETQYF. CDR3 DNA: TGTGCCAGCACCGCCCGGAGGACGGGAGCGGAGACCCAGTACTTC. The V call is TRBV11-2, the J call TRBJ2-5, with D possibly being TRBD2 (6 bases). With 7 bases removed from V and 5 bases from J, the gap between germline ends came to 20 bases. In germline, CDR1 is SGHAT, CDR2 FQNNGV. This CDR3 has 15 amino acids.

In regard to this clonotype: The junction departs from germline at one end; a sequencing error may be responsible. J is TRBJ2-2 and V is TRBV11-3, with TRBD2 identical over 11 bases. CDR3 length: 15 amino acids. Germline V gene data show CDR1 as SGHNT and CDR2 as YENEEA. In DNA form, the CDR3 reads TGTGCCATCAGCTTGGGACTAGCGGCTACCGGGGAGCTGTCTTTT. Translating gives CAISLGLAATGELSF.

A remark on this clonotype: At one boundary the junction diverges from the germline segment, which might be a read error. The chain couples TRBV29-1 to TRBJ2-7; D not certain. The CDR3 length is 11 residues. Germline CDR1 SQVTM, CDR2 ANQGSEA. The CDR3 nucleotides read TGCAACGTTGAAATGGGCTACGAGCAGTACTTC. Translating it yields CNVEMGYEQYF.

As regards this clonotype: Given a much more abundant clone one base away, this may be a read error. The V gene is TRBV7-9, the J gene TRBJ2-5; no clear D. The CDR3 contains 16 residues. Germline CDR1 SEHNR, CDR2 FQNEAQ (reference sequence). The CDR3 bases are TGTGTCAGCAGCTTTTTGGGATCGGCTACCCAAGAGACCCAGTACTTC. It encodes CVSSFLGSATQETQYF.

As concerns this clonotype: It may be a read error: a sequence one base away is much more abundant. J is TRBJ2-7 and V is TRBV5-5; perhaps TRBD2 as D (6 bases). From germline, CDR1 is SGHKS and CDR2 YYEKEE (reference sequence). The CDR3 is 14 residues long. V lost 4 bases and J 2 bases, leaving 13 bases between the germline ends. CDR3 residues: CASSRDLSPYEQYF. CDR3 in DNA: TGTGCCAGCAGCCGGGACTTGAGCCCCTACGAGCAGTACTTC. The variable domain in full, completed from reference TRBV5-5 and TRBJ2-7, reads DAGVTQSPTHLIKTRGQQVTLRCSPISGHKSVSWYQQVLGQGPQFIFQYYEKEERGRGNFPDRFSARQFPNYSSELNVNALLLGDSALYLCASSRDLSPYEQYFGPGTRLTVT.

About this clonotype itself: The germline gene is not matched at one end of the junction; a read error may be the cause. The rearrangement links TRBV10-2 to TRBJ2-3; 9 bases line up with TRBD2. Germline V lookup: CDR1 WSHSY, CDR2 SAAADI. The CDR3 covers 14 residues. The CDR3 here is CASRLGTSTDTQYF. The DNA of the CDR3 is TGCGCCAGCAGGCTCGGGACTAGCACTGATACGCAGTATTTT.

Details on this clonotype: As the CDR3 is not closed by the conserved phenylalanine or tryptophan, this likely results from a read error. The chain uses TRBV11-3 and TRBJ2-2; 8 bases match TRBD2. CDR1 is SGHNT, CDR2 YENEEA, per germline. CDR3 length: 14 amino acids. CDR3 protein: CASGAGGPTGKLFS. CDR3 nucleotides: TGTGCCAGCGGTGCGGGGGGACCGACCGGGAAGCTGTTTTCT.

This clonotype has more than one count but fewer than ten. A much larger clonotype is one base distant, so this may be a read error. Given the absence of the conserved phenylalanine or tryptophan at the CDR3 end, a read error is likely. The rearrangement uses TRBV11-3 and TRBJ2-7, with 8 positions matching TRBD1. CDR1 SGHNT and CDR2 YENEEA come from the germline V gene. The CDR3 length is 15 residues. The CDR3 sequence: CASSEPSRGLYVQYL. The CDR3 DNA sequence: TGTGCCAGCAGCGAGCCCTCCAGGGGGCTCTACGTGCAGTACCTC.

Remarks on this clonotype: An end of the junction does not agree with germline; a read error may underlie this. The V gene is TRBV6-5, the J gene TRBJ2-1; D ambiguous. CDR1 is MNHEY and CDR2 is SVGAGI in the germline V gene. The CDR3 loop spans 15 amino acids. This CDR3 is CASSYSQSPYDEQFF. The CDR3 coding sequence is TGTGCCAGCAGTTACTCCCAGAGCCCCTACGATGAGCAGTTCTTC.